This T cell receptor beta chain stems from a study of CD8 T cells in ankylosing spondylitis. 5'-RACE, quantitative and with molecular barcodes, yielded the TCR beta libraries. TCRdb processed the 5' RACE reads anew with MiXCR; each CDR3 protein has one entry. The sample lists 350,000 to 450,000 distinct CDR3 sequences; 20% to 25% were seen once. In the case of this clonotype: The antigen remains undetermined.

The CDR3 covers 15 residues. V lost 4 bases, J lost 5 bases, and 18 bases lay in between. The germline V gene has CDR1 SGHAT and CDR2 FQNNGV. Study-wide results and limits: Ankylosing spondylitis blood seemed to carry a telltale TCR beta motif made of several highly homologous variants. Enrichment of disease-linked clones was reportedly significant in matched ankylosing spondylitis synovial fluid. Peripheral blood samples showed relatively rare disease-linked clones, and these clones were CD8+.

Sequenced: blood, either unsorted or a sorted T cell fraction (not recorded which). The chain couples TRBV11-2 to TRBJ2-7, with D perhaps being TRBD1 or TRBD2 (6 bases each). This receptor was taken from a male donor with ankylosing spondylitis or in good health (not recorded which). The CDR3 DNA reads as TGTGCCAGCAGCTCCGGGGGACACAAGTCCGACGAGCAGTACTTC. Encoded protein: CASSSGGHKSDEQYF.